This TCR beta chain was captured in a study of response to subunit inactivated influenza vaccine (dated by TCRdb to the late 2010s). Looking at the study overall: The study used deep quantitative T cell receptor repertoire profiling to track responses to a trivalent subunit inactivated influenza vaccine. Here is what the overall study found, with its caveats: The authors proposed that each seasonal influenza vaccination may bring in only a limited number of new T cells.

This clonotype has a count of ten or more. Its antigen remains unidentified. No base quality values were provided; no much bigger clone lies one nucleotide off. The germline V gene encodes CDR1 MRHNA and CDR2 SNTAGT. V and J lose 4 bases and 1 base, and a span of 7 bases separates them. Reading from cysteine to phenylalanine, the CDR3 counts 13 amino acids. The kept DNA is CDR3 alone, 39 bases in frame from the first base. The library was built by means of RT-PCR. The instrument was an Illumina HiSeq 2500. TCRdb ran its own pipeline on the public reads, namely fastp trimming at Q25 and MiXCR clone calling, and kept in-frame beta chains. Rows matching on CDR3 protein sequence are summarized as one entry with the most common DNA and genes. A total of 150,000 to 200,000 distinct CDR3 sequences appear in this sample, approximately 12% of them only once. The ten largest account for approximately 30% of the sample.

The sample also formed part of further work on T cells expressing NK-cell markers. The second paper states: TCR beta cDNA libraries were prepared using 5'RACE template switching, which introduced a universal primer site and unique molecular identifiers. In sorted CD3+CD56+NKG2C+, CD3+CD56+NKG2C- and CD3+CD56-NKG2C+ T-cell subsets from several donors, TCR beta-chain repertoires were profiled. Among the eight sequenced donors, only one was HCMV-seronegative, while the other seven were HCMV-seropositive. In several experiments an anti-gammadeltaTCR antibody was added to restrict sorting to alphabetaTCR-expressing T cells. For over five donors, the dominant CD3+CD56+NKG2C+ clonotypes were among the top 10 CD8+ clonotypes and accounted for roughly 1.0-7.5% of CD8+ T cells. Those dominant clonotypes were again the most abundant among CD3+CD56-NKG2C+ cells in a few donors, at roughly 28.3-65%. Whether the expanded NKG2C-expressing T cell clones were specific for HCMV antigens was left unclear. The study sequenced eight donors, all healthy volunteers chosen at random: three men and five women. HCMV serostatus was determined by detecting HCMV-specific IgG in serum with a commercial ELISA kit. Ficoll density gradient centrifugation was used to isolate peripheral blood mononuclear cells from blood. Magnetic immunoseparation with Miltenyi isolation kits was used to isolate CD4+ and CD8+ T cells from PBMC. Synthesis of cDNA was primed from the TCR beta constant segment and was followed by two consecutive PCR amplification steps. The libraries were sequenced on Illumina HiSeq 2000/2500, MiSeq or NextSeq, producing 2 x 150 bp reads. Reads were demultiplexed and grouped by UMI with MIGEC, and clonotypes were assembled and quantified with MiTCR. To remove erroneous sequences, TCR cDNA sequences were retained only when supported by two or more reads. Downstream repertoire analysis used the tcR package, and clonotypes were matched across fractions by CDR3 nucleotide sequence plus V segment. VDJmatch was used to annotate antigen specificity against VDJdb, with one amino acid substitution allowed in CDR3.

The rearranged chain carries TRBV6-4 and TRBJ1-1, with the D segment identity uncertain. The sequence came from a man between 45 and 60 years old who received an inactivated influenza vaccine. Donor details come from another sample of the same person, matched by shared clones. Sequenced here: CD8+ T cells sorted from PBMCs, sampled 11 to 12 days after vaccination. Here the CDR3 is given as CASSVGENTEAFF. At the DNA level, the sequence is TGTGCCAGCAGTGTCGGGGAGAACACTGAAGCTTTCTTT.